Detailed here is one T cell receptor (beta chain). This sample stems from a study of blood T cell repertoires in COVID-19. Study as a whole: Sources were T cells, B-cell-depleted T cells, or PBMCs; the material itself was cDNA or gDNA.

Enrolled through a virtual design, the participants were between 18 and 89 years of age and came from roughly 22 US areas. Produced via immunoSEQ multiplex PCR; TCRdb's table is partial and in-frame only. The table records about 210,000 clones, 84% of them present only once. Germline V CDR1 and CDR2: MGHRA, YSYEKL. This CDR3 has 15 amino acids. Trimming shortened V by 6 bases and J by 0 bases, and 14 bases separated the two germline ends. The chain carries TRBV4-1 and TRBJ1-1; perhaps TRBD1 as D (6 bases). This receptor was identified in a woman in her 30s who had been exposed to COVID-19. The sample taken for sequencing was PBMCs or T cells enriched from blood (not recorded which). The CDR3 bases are TGCGCCAGCAGGGTTAGGGACATTTTGAACACTGAAGCTTTCTTT. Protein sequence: CASRVRDILNTEAFF.